The rows below give T cell receptor beta chains drawn from one sample of a study of graft-versus-host responses after intestinal transplantation. Assay: immunoSEQ multiplex PCR; the TCRdb copy retains only in-frame clones and omits some. This table holds around 19,000 clones, 35% to 40% found once. The sample was alloreactive CD4+ T cells from a mixed lymphocyte reaction culture, taken before transplantation. The source of these receptors is a human patient who was an organ donor for intestinal transplantation. CDR3s include the opening cysteine and the closing phenylalanine or tryptophan. A D gene is named only where the DNA matches it firmly. The size of a clone is reported for some rows only, either as once, few or many, or as a class for expanded clones.

J	D	size	V	CDR3	DNA
TRBJ2-2	TRBD2	-	TRBV10-2	CASRTSGTGELFF	TGCGCCAGCAGGACTAGCGGGACCGGGGAGCTGTTTTTT
TRBJ1-2	TRBD1	-	TRBV10-3	CATHRGPNYGYTF	TGTGCCACACACAGGGGGCCTAACTATGGCTACACCTTC
TRBJ1-1	-	-	TRBV5-6	CASSLNADEAFF	TGTGCCAGCAGCTTGAATGCAGATGAAGCTTTCTTT
TRBJ2-5	TRBD2	few	TRBV15	CATSDYSRGVGETQYF	TGTGCCACCAGCGACTACTCGCGGGGGGTGGGGGAGACCCAGTACTTC
TRBJ2-3	-	-	TRBV6-6	CASGGVTFTDTQYF	TGTGCCAGCGGTGGGGTGACCTTCACAGATACGCAGTATTTT
TRBJ2-1	-	few	TRBV19	CASSGQGGNEQFF	TGTGCCAGTAGTGGGCAGGGCGGGAATGAGCAGTTCTTC
TRBJ2-7	-	-	TRBV9	CASSVGARGYEQYF	TGTGCCAGCAGCGTAGGGGCCAGGGGCTACGAGCAGTACTTC
TRBJ1-1	-	-	TRBV28	CASSPGQLNTEAFF	TGTGCCAGCAGCCCAGGGCAGTTGAACACTGAAGCTTTCTTT
TRBJ1-3	-	few	TRBV5-4	CASSLGGGLAGNTIYF	TGTGCCAGCAGCTTGGGAGGGGGGTTGGCTGGAAACACCATATATTTT
TRBJ1-1	-	-	TRBV6-6	CASSFDTPNTEAFF	TGTGCCAGCAGTTTTGACACCCCGAACACTGAAGCTTTCTTT
TRBJ1-2	-	-	TRBV4-2	CASSLARDTYGYTF	TGTGCCAGCAGCTTGGCCCGGGACACCTATGGCTACACCTTC
TRBJ2-1	-	-	TRBV7-2	CASSLRAALNEQFF	TGTGCCAGCAGCCTAAGAGCGGCTCTCAATGAGCAGTTCTTC
TRBJ1-5	-	-	TRBV28	CASSLYPNQPQHF	TGTGCCAGCAGTTTATATCCCAATCAGCCCCAGCATTTT
TRBJ1-1	-	-	TRBV6-1	CASSRGVNTEAFF	TGTGCCAGCAGTCGGGGTGTGAACACTGAAGCTTTCTTT
TRBJ1-1	-	few	TRBV5-1	CASSFDGANTEAFF	TGCGCCAGCAGCTTTGATGGGGCGAACACTGAAGCTTTCTTT
TRBJ2-7	-	few	TRBV5-6	CASSLDLLEPSYF	TGTGCCAGCAGCTTGGATCTGTTGGAACCATCGTACTTC
TRBJ2-1	-	-	TRBV7-9	CASSLERSPAYNEQFF	TGTGCCAGCAGCTTGGAGCGGTCCCCGGCCTACAATGAGCAGTTCTTC
TRBJ1-1	-	-	TRBV6-5	CASSYSLGRVNTEAFF	TGTGCCAGCAGTTACTCCCTAGGGAGGGTGAACACTGAAGCTTTCTTT
TRBJ1-1	-	medium-sized	TRBV6-5	CASSYLGDTEAFF	TGTGCCAGCAGTTACTTAGGAGACACTGAAGCTTTCTTT
TRBJ1-5	-	few	TRBV10-3	CAISAGFNQPQHF	TGTGCCATCAGTGCCGGATTCAATCAGCCCCAGCATTTT
TRBJ2-3	TRBD2	-	TRBV5-1	CASSLAGLAQYF	TGCGCCAGCAGCTTGGCGGGACTAGCGCAGTATTTT
TRBJ2-3	TRBD1	-	TRBV10-1	CASRSGQGSTDTQYF	TGCGCCAGCAGATCGGGACAGGGAAGCACAGATACGCAGTATTTT
TRBJ2-5	-	-	TRBV10-3	CATRSGSGGVETQYF	TGTGCCACCCGATCCGGATCTGGAGGGGTTGAGACCCAGTACTTC
TRBJ1-3	-	-	TRBV18	CASSPPIGSGNTIYF	TGTGCCAGCTCACCACCAATAGGGTCTGGAAACACCATATATTTT
TRBJ2-2	TRBD1	-	TRBV9	CASSPRQGAGELFF	TGTGCCAGCAGCCCTCGACAGGGGGCCGGGGAGCTGTTTTTT
TRBJ2-3	-	once	TRBV11-2	CASSLGTTDTQYF	TGTGCCAGCAGCTTAGGGACAACAGATACGCAGTATTTT
TRBJ2-1	TRBD2	few	TRBV7-2	CASTISSGLGNEQFF	TGTGCCAGCACCATCTCTAGCGGGCTAGGCAATGAGCAGTTCTTC
TRBJ2-3	TRBD2	-	TRBV4-3	CASSQAHGGGPADTQYF	TGCGCCAGCAGCCAAGCACATGGGGGAGGGCCCGCAGATACGCAGTATTTT
TRBJ2-1	TRBD2	few	TRBV15	CATSSLGQRERGPYNEQFF	TGTGCCACCAGCAGCCTCGGGCAGCGGGAGAGAGGACCCTACAATGAGCAGTTCTTC
TRBJ1-1	TRBD1	medium-sized	TRBV25-1	CASNSLDRDTEAFF	TGTGCCAGCAACTCCTTAGACAGGGATACTGAAGCTTTCTTT
TRBJ2-3	-	-	TRBV25-1	CASSFSPGFSTDTQYF	TGTGCCAGCAGCTTTAGCCCAGGGTTTAGCACAGATACGCAGTATTTT
TRBJ2-1	-	few	TRBV4-2	CASSRGRVTGHNEQFF	TGTGCCAGCAGCCGCGGGCGGGTTACGGGGCACAATGAGCAGTTCTTC
TRBJ1-2	-	-	TRBV6-1	CATPPGWGSYGYTF	TGTGCCACACCCCCAGGGTGGGGCAGCTATGGCTACACCTTC
TRBJ1-1	TRBD1	-	TRBV5-1	CASNQGAANTEAFF	TGCGCCAGCAACCAGGGGGCCGCGAACACTGAAGCTTTCTTT
TRBJ2-7	-	few	TRBV21-1	CASSFRDGPYEQYF	TGTGCCAGCAGCTTCCGGGACGGTCCCTACGAGCAGTACTTC
TRBJ2-3	TRBD2	-	TRBV6-1	CASTSPGLAADTQYF	TGTGCCAGCACTTCTCCGGGACTAGCCGCAGATACGCAGTATTTT
TRBJ2-2	-	-	TRBV7-2	CASSLRAGSNTGELFF	TGTGCCAGCAGCTTAAGAGCGGGCTCGAACACCGGGGAGCTGTTTTTT
TRBJ2-7	TRBD1	few	TRBV4-1	CASSQVPTGGRYEQYF	TGCGCCAGCAGCCAAGTTCCCACAGGGGGACGGTACGAGCAGTACTTC
TRBJ2-1	-	few	TRBV7-2	CASSLGSSYNEQFF	TGTGCCAGCAGCTTAGGGAGTTCCTACAATGAGCAGTTCTTC
TRBJ2-7	TRBD1	few	TRBV6-5	CASSVTGTGGYEQYF	TGTGCCAGCAGCGTAACCGGGACAGGAGGCTACGAGCAGTACTTC
TRBJ2-1	TRBD2	-	TRBV7-3	CASSLTSGRANEQFF	TGTGCCAGCAGCTTGACTAGCGGGAGGGCCAATGAGCAGTTCTTC
TRBJ2-3	-	few	TRBV5-1	CASAAGYPTDTQYF	TGCGCCAGCGCGGCAGGGTACCCCACAGATACGCAGTATTTT
TRBJ2-5	-	-	TRBV19	CASSTGGQETQYF	TGTGCCAGTAGTACGGGCGGCCAAGAGACCCAGTACTTC
TRBJ1-5	TRBD1	-	TRBV6-6	CASSLRQGENQPQHF	TGTGCCAGCAGCCTAAGACAGGGAGAGAACCAGCCCCAGCATTTT
TRBJ1-5	-	-	TRBV6-1	CASSDLGGGQPQHF	TGTGCCAGCAGTGACCTCGGGGGCGGGCAGCCCCAGCATTTT
TRBJ2-7	-	few	TRBV5-4	CASRSDLSSYEQYF	TGTGCCAGCAGGTCCGACTTGAGCTCCTACGAGCAGTACTTC
TRBJ2-5	-	-	TRBV2	CASSGPAQETQYF	TGTGCCAGCAGTGGACCAGCTCAAGAGACCCAGTACTTC
TRBJ1-4	-	-	TRBV10-3	CAIRGTGRSEKLFF	TGTGCCATCAGGGGCACAGGCCGGAGTGAAAAACTGTTTTTT
TRBJ2-7	TRBD1	-	TRBV6-6	CASSPRQGSYEQYF	TGTGCCAGCAGCCCAAGACAGGGTAGCTACGAGCAGTACTTC
TRBJ1-1	-	-	TRBV6-6	CASSSDTGAFF	TGTGCCAGCAGTTCGGACACTGGAGCTTTCTTT
TRBJ2-2	-	few	TRBV7-6	CASSPSQQWDTGELFF	TGTGCCAGCAGCCCGAGCCAACAATGGGACACCGGGGAGCTGTTTTTT
TRBJ2-4	-	-	TRBV27	CASSFFPGSIQYF	TGTGCCAGCAGTTTTTTCCCCGGGAGCATTCAGTACTTC
TRBJ2-1	-	-	TRBV4-3	CASSQEERNEQFF	TGCGCCAGCAGCCAAGAAGAACGCAATGAGCAGTTCTTC